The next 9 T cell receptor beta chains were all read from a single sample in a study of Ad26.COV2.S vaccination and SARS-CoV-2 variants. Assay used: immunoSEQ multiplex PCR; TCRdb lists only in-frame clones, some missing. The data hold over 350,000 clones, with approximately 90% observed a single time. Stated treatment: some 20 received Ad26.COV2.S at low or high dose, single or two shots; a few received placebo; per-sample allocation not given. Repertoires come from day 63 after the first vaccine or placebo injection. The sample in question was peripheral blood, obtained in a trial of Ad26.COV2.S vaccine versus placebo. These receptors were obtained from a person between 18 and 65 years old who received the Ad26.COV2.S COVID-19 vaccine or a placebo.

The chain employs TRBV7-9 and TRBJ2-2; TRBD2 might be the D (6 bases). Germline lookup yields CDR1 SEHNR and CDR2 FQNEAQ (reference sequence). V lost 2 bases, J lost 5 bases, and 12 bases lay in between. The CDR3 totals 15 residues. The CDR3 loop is CASSLSRSGTGELFF. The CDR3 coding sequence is TGTGCCAGCAGCTTATCCAGGAGCGGGACCGGGGAGCTGTTTTTT.

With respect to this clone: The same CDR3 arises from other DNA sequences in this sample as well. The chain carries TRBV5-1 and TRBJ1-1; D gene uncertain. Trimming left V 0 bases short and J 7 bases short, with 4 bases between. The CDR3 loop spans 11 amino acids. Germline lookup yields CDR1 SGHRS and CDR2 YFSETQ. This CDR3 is CASSLGDEAFF. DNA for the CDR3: TGCGCCAGCAGCTTGGGGGATGAAGCTTTCTTT. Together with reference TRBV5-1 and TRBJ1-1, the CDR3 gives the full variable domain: KAGVTQTPRYLIKTRGQQVTLSCSPISGHRSVSWYQQTPGQGLQFLFEYFSETQRNKGNFPGRFSGRQFSNSRSEMNVSTLELGDSALYLCASSLGDEAFFGQGTRLTVV.

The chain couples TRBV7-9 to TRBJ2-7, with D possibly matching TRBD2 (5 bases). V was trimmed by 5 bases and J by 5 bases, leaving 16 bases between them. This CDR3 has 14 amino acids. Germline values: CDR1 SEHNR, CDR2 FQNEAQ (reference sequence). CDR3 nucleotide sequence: TGTGCCAGCAGCCTCGATTCCGGGGTTCACGAGCAGTACTTC. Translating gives CASSLDSGVHEQYF.

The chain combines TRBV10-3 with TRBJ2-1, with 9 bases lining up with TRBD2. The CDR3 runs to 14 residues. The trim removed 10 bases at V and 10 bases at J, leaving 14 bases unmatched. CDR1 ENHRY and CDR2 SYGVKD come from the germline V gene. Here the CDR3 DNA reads TGTGCCACTTCTACCGCGGGGGGGCGGGAGGAGCAGTTCTTC. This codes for CATSTAGGREEQFF.

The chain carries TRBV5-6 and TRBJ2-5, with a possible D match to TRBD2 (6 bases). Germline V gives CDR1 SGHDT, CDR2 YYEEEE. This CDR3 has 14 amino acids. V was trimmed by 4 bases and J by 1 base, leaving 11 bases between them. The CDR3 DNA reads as TGTGCCAGCAGCGGGGGGAGCGGCCAAGAGACCCAGTACTTC. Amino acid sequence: CASSGGSGQETQYF.

Written as DNA, the CDR3 is TGTGCCAGCAGCCAGGCGGGGATCGGGGAGCTGTTTTTT. Translated: CASSQAGIGELFF. The chain combines TRBV3-1 (or the pseudogene TRBV3-2) with TRBJ2-2; D is perhaps TRBD2 (6 bases). CDR3 length: 13 residues. Trimming removed 3 bases at V and 7 bases at J, with 9 bases between. CDR1 is LGHDT, CDR2 YNNKEL, per germline (reference sequence).

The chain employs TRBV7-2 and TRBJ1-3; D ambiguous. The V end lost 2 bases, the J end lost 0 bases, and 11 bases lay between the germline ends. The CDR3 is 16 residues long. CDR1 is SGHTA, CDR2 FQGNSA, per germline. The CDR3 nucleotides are TGTGCCAGCAGCTTAAGGCGGGGAAACTCTGGAAACACCATATATTTT. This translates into CASSLRRGNSGNTIYF.

This chain's CDR3 is CASSPNPYGYTF. CDR3 DNA: TGTGCCAGCAGTCCGAACCCATATGGCTACACCTTC. The rearrangement joins TRBV27 to TRBJ1-2; no definite D call. This CDR3 has 12 amino acids. Trimming removed 5 bases at V and 5 bases at J, with 9 bases between. Per germline, CDR1 MNHEY and CDR2 SMNVEV (reference sequence).

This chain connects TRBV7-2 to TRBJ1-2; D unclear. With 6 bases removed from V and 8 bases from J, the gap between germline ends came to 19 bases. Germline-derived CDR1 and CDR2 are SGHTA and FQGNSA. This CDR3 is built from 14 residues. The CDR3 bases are TGTGCCAGCAGTTCGATCACGGGGTCGGGAGGCTACACCTTC. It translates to CASSSITGSGGYTF.